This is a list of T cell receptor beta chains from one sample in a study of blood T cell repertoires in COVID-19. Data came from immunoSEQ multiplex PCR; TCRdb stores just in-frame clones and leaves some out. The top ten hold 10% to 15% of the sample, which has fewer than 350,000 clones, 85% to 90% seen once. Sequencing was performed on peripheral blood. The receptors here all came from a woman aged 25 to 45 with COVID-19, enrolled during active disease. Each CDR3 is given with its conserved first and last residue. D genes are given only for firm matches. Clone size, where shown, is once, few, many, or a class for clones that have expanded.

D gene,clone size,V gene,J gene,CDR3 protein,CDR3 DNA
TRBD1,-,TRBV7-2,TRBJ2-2,CASSQFGQGVNTGELFF,TGTGCCAGCAGCCAATTTGGACAGGGTGTGAACACCGGGGAGCTGTTTTTT
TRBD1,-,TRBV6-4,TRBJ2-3,CASRDRPTDTQYF,TGTGCCAGCCGGGACAGGCCTACAGATACGCAGTATTTT
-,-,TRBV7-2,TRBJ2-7,CASSLEGRDLTYEQYF,TGTGCCAGCAGCTTAGAGGGCAGGGATCTCACCTACGAGCAGTACTTC
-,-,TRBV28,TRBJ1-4,CASSLPAGAWREKLFF,TGTGCCAGCAGTTTACCGGCAGGGGCTTGGCGTGAAAAACTGTTTTTT
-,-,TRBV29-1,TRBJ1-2,CSVEWQKTMGYTF,TGCAGCGTTGAGTGGCAGAAAACTATGGGCTACACCTTC
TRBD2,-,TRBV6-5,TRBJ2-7,CASSPGRIEQYF,TGTGCCAGCAGCCCCGGGAGGATTGAGCAGTACTTC
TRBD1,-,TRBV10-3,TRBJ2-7,CAISESNRGSGAYEQYF,TGTGCCATCAGTGAGTCGAACAGGGGAAGTGGGGCCTACGAGCAGTACTTC
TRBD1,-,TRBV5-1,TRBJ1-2,CATSGGDYGYTF,TGCGCCACCTCAGGGGGCGACTATGGCTACACCTTC
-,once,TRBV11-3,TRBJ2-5,CASSSPPPGAQETQYF,TGTGCCAGCAGCTCCCCGCCTCCGGGAGCCCAAGAGACCCAGTACTTC
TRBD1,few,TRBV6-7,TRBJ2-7,CASSYVTGGIYEQYF,TGTGCCAGCAGTTACGTGACAGGGGGTATTTACGAGCAGTACTTC
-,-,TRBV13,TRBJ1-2,CASSPGGEDRNYGYTF,TGTGCCAGCAGCCCTGGGGGGGAAGACAGGAACTATGGCTACACCTTC
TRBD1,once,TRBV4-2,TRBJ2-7,CASSHPTAQGVSYEQYF,TGTGCCAGCAGCCACCCAACAGCACAGGGGGTTTCCTACGAGCAGTACTTC
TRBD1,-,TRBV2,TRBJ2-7,CASRPDRGPSEQYF,TGTGCCAGCAGGCCCGACAGGGGTCCGAGCGAGCAGTACTTC
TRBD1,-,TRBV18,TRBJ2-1,CASSIPTGGSYNEQFF,TGTGCCAGCTCAATTCCGACAGGGGGCTCCTACAATGAGCAGTTCTTC
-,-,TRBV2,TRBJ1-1,CASHDRAYTEAFF,TGTGCCAGCCATGACAGAGCCTACACTGAAGCTTTCTTT
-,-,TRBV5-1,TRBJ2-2,CASKDLRGTGGELFF,TGCGCCAGCAAAGACCTCAGGGGAACGGGCGGGGAGCTGTTTTTT
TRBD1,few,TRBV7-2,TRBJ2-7,CASSRRDRDEQYF,TGTGCCAGCAGCCGGAGGGACAGGGACGAGCAGTACTTC
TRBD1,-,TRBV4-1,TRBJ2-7,CASSHPGQGGYEQYF,TGCGCCAGCAGCCATCCAGGACAGGGGGGATACGAGCAGTACTTC
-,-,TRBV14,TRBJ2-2,CASSQITGIETGELFF,TGTGCCAGCAGCCAGATCACGGGGATAGAGACCGGGGAGCTGTTTTTT
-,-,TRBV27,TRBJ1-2,CASSFGGGLNVYGYTF,TGTGCCAGCAGTTTCGGAGGAGGCCTCAATGTGTATGGCTACACCTTC
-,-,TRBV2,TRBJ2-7,CASSPQGYDKQYF,TGTGCCAGCAGTCCCCAGGGGTATGACAAGCAGTACTTC
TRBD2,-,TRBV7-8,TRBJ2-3,CASSLASGGAGTDTQYF,TGTGCCAGCAGCTTAGCGAGCGGGGGGGCCGGGACAGATACGCAGTATTTT
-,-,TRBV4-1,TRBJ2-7,CASSQDRVRHEQYF,TGCGCCAGCAGCCAAGACAGGGTCAGACACGAGCAGTACTTC
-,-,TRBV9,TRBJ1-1,CASSSTSWTEAFF,TGTGCCAGCAGCTCTACCTCGTGGACTGAAGCTTTCTTT
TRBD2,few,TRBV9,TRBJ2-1,CASSVGGGTYNEQFF,TGTGCCAGCAGCGTGGGCGGGGGGACCTACAATGAGCAGTTCTTC
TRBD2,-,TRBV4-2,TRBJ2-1,CASSQGVRGGYNEQFF,TGTGCCAGCAGCCAAGGCGTGCGGGGGGGCTACAATGAGCAGTTCTTC
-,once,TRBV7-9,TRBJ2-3,CASSLPSKADTQYF,TGTGCCAGCAGCTTACCTAGCAAGGCAGATACGCAGTATTTT
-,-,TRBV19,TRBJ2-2,CASYNGELFF,TGTGCCAGTTATAATGGGGAGCTGTTTTTT
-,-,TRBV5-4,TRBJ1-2,CASRPRGSYGYTF,TGTGCCAGCAGGCCTAGGGGGTCCTATGGCTACACCTTC
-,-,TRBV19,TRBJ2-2,CASSIAANTGELFF,TGTGCCAGTAGTATAGCCGCGAACACCGGGGAGCTGTTTTTT
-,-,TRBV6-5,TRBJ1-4,CASRLQGFNEKLFF,TGTGCCAGCAGATTACAGGGATTCAATGAAAAACTGTTTTTT
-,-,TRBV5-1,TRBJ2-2,CASSLDLGATGELFF,TGCGCCAGCAGCTTGGACTTGGGGGCAACCGGGGAGCTGTTTTTT
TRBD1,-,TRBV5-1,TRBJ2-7,CASSSPGQGLYEQYF,TGCGCCAGCAGCTCTCCGGGACAGGGGCTTTACGAGCAGTACTTC
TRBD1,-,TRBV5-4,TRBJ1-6,CASSLDLQGWNSPLHF,TGTGCCAGCAGCTTGGACCTACAGGGGTGGAATTCACCCCTCCACTTT
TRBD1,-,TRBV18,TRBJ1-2,CASSPGTGGLYGYTF,TGTGCCAGCTCACCGGGGACAGGGGGCCTCTATGGCTACACCTTC
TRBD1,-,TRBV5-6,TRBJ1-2,CASSRQGREGYTF,TGTGCCAGCAGCCGACAGGGCCGCGAGGGCTACACCTTC
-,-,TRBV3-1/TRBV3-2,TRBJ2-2,CASSQDLGVVGAGELFF,TGTGCCAGCAGCCAAGATCTAGGAGTTGTCGGAGCCGGGGAGCTGTTTTTT
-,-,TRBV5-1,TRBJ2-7,CASSLWGRTYEQYF,TGCGCCAGCAGCTTGTGGGGGCGCACCTACGAGCAGTACTTC